A selection of T cell receptor beta chains follows, all from one sample in a study of cytomegalovirus exposure and HLA in healthy donors. Generated by immunoSEQ multiplex PCR, the TCRdb table keeps only in-frame clones and is missing some. In the table there are about 160,000 clones, around 85% of which are singletons. Sequencing was carried out using PBMCs. The source is a boy between 2 and 15 years old in good health and CMV-seronegative. Each CDR3 is given with its conserved first and last residue. The D gene is left open where the match is weak. Rows may omit the clone size; those that give it use once, few, many or a size class.

size	D	J	V	CDR3	DNA
-	TRBD1	TRBJ2-3	TRBV28	CASSGRGSTDTQYF	TGTGCCAGTTCAGGCAGGGGGAGCACAGATACGCAGTATTTT
-	-	TRBJ1-4	TRBV7-2	CASSLNSLRVSNEKLFF	TGTGCCAGCAGCTTAAACTCTCTCAGGGTTTCTAATGAAAAACTGTTTTTT
once	TRBD1	TRBJ1-1	TRBV5-1	CASSWRGQGENTEAFF	TGCGCCAGCAGCTGGCGGGGACAGGGTGAGAACACTGAAGCTTTCTTT
few	-	TRBJ1-1	TRBV5-1	CASSFRIPGVGNTEAFF	TGCGCCAGCAGCTTCCGAATCCCAGGGGTGGGGAACACTGAAGCTTTCTTT
once	-	TRBJ2-4	TRBV2	CASGQGSQTSF	TGTGCCAGCGGCCAAGGGAGCCAGACATCCTTC
-	TRBD2	TRBJ2-7	TRBV5-1	CASSLGPGTSGYEQYF	TGCGCCAGCAGCTTAGGTCCCGGGACTAGCGGATACGAGCAGTACTTC
-	TRBD2	TRBJ2-4	TRBV5-4	CASSGAGSAKNIQYF	TGTGCCAGCAGCGGAGCGGGGTCGGCCAAAAACATTCAGTACTTC
-	TRBD1	TRBJ1-2	TRBV28	CASRAPGQGDYGYTF	TGTGCCAGCAGGGCACCGGGACAGGGTGACTATGGCTACACCTTC
-	TRBD2	TRBJ2-1	TRBV13	CASSRLANEQFF	TGTGCCAGCAGCCGACTAGCGAATGAGCAGTTCTTC
-	-	TRBJ1-2	TRBV5-1	CASSPGLLYGYTF	TGCGCCAGCAGCCCGGGACTTTTATATGGCTACACCTTC
-	-	TRBJ1-1	TRBV27	CASSLSTGVNTEAFF	TGTGCCAGCAGTTTATCGACGGGGGTGAACACTGAAGCTTTCTTT
-	TRBD1	TRBJ1-2	TRBV27	CASSSQGQPTPNYGYTF	TGTGCCAGCAGTTCCCAGGGACAGCCCACTCCTAACTATGGCTACACCTTC
once	-	TRBJ2-7	TRBV5-5	CASSLAAGSAYEQYF	TGTGCCAGCAGCCTGGCGGCGGGATCGGCCTACGAGCAGTACTTC
-	TRBD2	TRBJ2-1	TRBV6-5	CASSLLAGVYEQFF	TGTGCCAGCAGCCTACTAGCGGGGGTATATGAGCAGTTCTTC
-	-	TRBJ2-5	TRBV7-9	CASSLNPRETQYF	TGTGCCAGCAGCTTAAACCCTAGGGAGACCCAGTACTTC
-	TRBD1	TRBJ1-2	TRBV28	CASSFRTGGGYGYTF	TGTGCCAGCAGTTTCCGGACAGGGGGCGGATATGGCTACACCTTC
-	TRBD1	TRBJ1-2	TRBV28	CASSHLVRAGGLYHYGYTF	TGTGCCAGCAGTCATCTGGTTAGGGCAGGGGGACTCTACCACTATGGCTACACCTTC
-	-	TRBJ2-7	TRBV27	CASSLRSGSDEQYF	TGTGCCAGCAGTTTACGATCAGGGTCCGACGAGCAGTACTTC
-	-	TRBJ1-2	TRBV5-1	CASSLSEAGMGPGGYTF	TGCGCCAGCAGCTTGTCCGAGGCGGGAATGGGGCCCGGGGGCTACACCTTC